The 10 T cell receptor beta chains below come from one sample, sequenced in a study of cytomegalovirus exposure and HLA in healthy donors. PCR used 60 Vbeta primers and 13 Jbeta primers. Profiled with immunoSEQ multiplex PCR; TCRdb holds only in-frame clones, not every one. This table has around 100,000 clones, roughly four fifths appearing once. The sample consisted of PBMCs. All receptors derive from a man in his fifties in good health and CMV-seronegative.

This clone appeared a single time. The DNA of the CDR3 is TGTGCCAGCTCACCGACGGGGACTAGAGGAACCGGGGAGCTGTTTTTT. This sequence encodes CASSPTGTRGTGELFF. The chain carries TRBV18 and TRBJ2-2, with TRBD2 matching over 8 bases. The germline V gene encodes CDR1 KGHSH and CDR2 LQKENI. The CDR3 is 16 amino acids. J lost 5 bases, V lost 3 bases, and 8 bases had no gene match.

The chain couples TRBV7-2 to TRBJ1-4; 7 bases line up with TRBD1. This CDR3 has 15 amino acids. Losses at the gene ends were 5 bases for V and 12 bases for J; bases not matched to a gene: 15. Germline CDR1 reads SGHTA; CDR2 reads FQGNSA. The CDR3 loop reads CASSTRQGASRELFF. For the CDR3, the DNA is TGTGCCAGCAGCACACGACAGGGCGCAAGCAGGGAACTGTTTTTT.

This clone was seen only a few times. The chain's CDR3 is CASSLKTGFNEKLFF. DNA of the CDR3: TGTGCCAGCAGCTTAAAGACAGGGTTTAATGAAAAACTGTTTTTT. The J gene is TRBJ1-4, the V gene TRBV5-4, with TRBD1 matching over 7 bases. The germline gives CDR1 SGHNT, CDR2 YYREEE (reference sequence). This CDR3 is 15 amino acids long. The V gene end was trimmed by 2 bases and the J gene end by 4 bases; junction bases not matched to a gene: 5.

The chain links TRBV6-1 to TRBJ2-1; D remains unclear. This CDR3 contains 14 residues. Germline assignment: CDR1 MNHNS and CDR2 SASEGT. V was cut by 8 bases and J by 2 bases, with 13 bases left in between. DNA for the CDR3: TGTGCCAGCGGTTCCGAGTCGACCTACAATGAGCAGTTCTTC. Encoded protein: CASGSESTYNEQFF.

The genes are TRBV5-1 and TRBJ2-1, with 9 bases identical to TRBD1. The CDR3 sequence is 14 residues long. The V segment lost 4 bases and the J segment 9 bases; nucleotides outside the gene matches: 8. The germline gives CDR1 SGHRS, CDR2 YFSETQ. CDR3 nucleotide sequence: TGCGCCAGCAGCGCACAGGGGGCGCCTGGTGAGCAGTTCTTC. Translating gives CASSAQGAPGEQFF.

The chain recombines TRBV19 with TRBJ2-3, with TRBD2 identical over 8 bases. The CDR3 totals 16 residues. Germline V lookup: CDR1 LNHDA, CDR2 SQIVND (reference sequence). The J segment lost 0 bases and the V segment lost 7 bases, leaving 9 bases of the junction unmatched. The DNA for the CDR3 is TGTGCCAGTAAGGTGGGTAGCGGGGCGAGCACAGATACGCAGTATTTT. This translates into CASKVGSGASTDTQYF.

A remark on this clone: The same CDR3 arises from other DNA sequences in this sample as well. V usage is TRBV18 and J usage is TRBJ1-4; 12 bases agree with TRBD1. CDR3 length: 17 amino acids. Germline CDR1 and CDR2: KGHSH and LQKENI. J gave up 6 bases and V 2 bases, and 7 bases lay outside the gene matches. CDR3 in DNA: TGTGCCAGCTCACCAGGGACAGGGGGCTCAAAGGATGAAAAACTGTTTTTT. Amino acid sequence: CASSPGTGGSKDEKLFF.

This sequence joins TRBV5-4 and TRBJ1-5, with D maybe TRBD1 (6 bases). From germline, CDR1 is SGHNT and CDR2 YYREEE (reference sequence). This CDR3 is built from 14 residues. V lost 2 bases and J lost 4, with 10 bases in between. CDR3 residues: CASSFQGLNQPQHF. CDR3 DNA: TGTGCCAGCAGCTTTCAGGGGCTAAATCAGCCCCAGCATTTT.

The gene calls are TRBV4-2 and TRBJ2-3; a possible D gene is TRBD2 (5 bases). V was shortened by 1 base and J by 0 bases, with 11 bases between the two germline ends. From germline, CDR1 is LGHNA and CDR2 YNFKEQ. The CDR3 covers 16 residues. CDR3 DNA sequence: TGTGCCAGCAGCCAAGGGCGGGCCGCTAGCACAGATACGCAGTATTTT. It specifies CASSQGRAASTDTQYF.

This clone was observed a few times. V gene TRBV28 combines with J gene TRBJ1-2; 8 bases are shared with TRBD1. The CDR3 is made up of 15 amino acids. Trimming removed 4 bases from V and 5 bases from J; junction bases left unmatched: 9. In germline, CDR1 is MDHEN, CDR2 SYDVKM. CDR3 sequence: CASSSPGQVTYGYTF. Here the CDR3 DNA reads TGTGCCAGCAGTTCTCCGGGACAGGTGACGTATGGCTACACCTTC.